The sequence of this T cell receptor (beta chain) was determined in a study of a mutant IDH1 vaccine in newly diagnosed glioma. Study details: Antecedent treatment encompassed radiotherapy, temozolomide, or their combination; the majority received both. Findings of the study overall: Vaccine-induced immune responses were detected in approximately 92% of patients.

As to this clone: Antigen specificity is unknown.

Per the germline V gene, CDR1 is LNHDA and CDR2 is SQIVND (reference sequence). This CDR3 is 12 amino acids long. Trimming left V 5 bases short and J 7 bases short, with 11 bases between. The time point: week 11, during vaccination. Topical imiquimod was applied with each vaccine dose, which held 300 ug of mutant IDH1 20-mer peptide. Method: immunoSEQ multiplex PCR; TCRdb's copy keeps in-frame clones and lacks some. The sample lists some 120,000 clones; around 80% were seen once. This chain connects TRBV19 to TRBJ1-2, with D possibly being TRBD1 (5 bases). This receptor was obtained from a man in his forties or fifties with glioma. The sample here was PBMCs, taken from a glioma patient whose treatment included an IDH1 peptide vaccine. CDR3 bases: TGTGCCAGTAGTTCGGGGGGAGGTGGCTACACCTTC. Translation gives CASSSGGGGYTF.